This T cell receptor beta chain was retrieved from a study of Ad26.COV2.S vaccination and SARS-CoV-2 variants. Treatment meaning: some 19 received Ad26.COV2.S at low or high dose, single or two shots; roughly 5 received placebo; per-sample allocation not given. Sampling was performed 63 days after the first vaccine or placebo injection. With 5 bases clipped from V and 6 bases from J, the junction kept 13 bases outside the gene matches. This CDR3 comprises 17 residues. CDR1 and CDR2 (germline): MGHRA, YSYEKL. Data came from immunoSEQ multiplex PCR; TCRdb stores just in-frame clones and leaves some out. Here the sample spans approximately 360,000 clones, roughly 85% being singletons.

This receptor was identified in a person between 18 and 59 years old who received the Ad26.COV2.S COVID-19 vaccine or a placebo. Specimen: peripheral blood, collected in a trial of Ad26.COV2.S vaccine versus placebo. The rearrangement links TRBV4-1 to TRBJ2-1, with 10 positions matching TRBD1. This CDR3 is CASSRTPGTGAGNEQFF. The DNA of the CDR3 is TGCGCCAGCAGCAGAACCCCCGGGACAGGGGCCGGCAATGAGCAGTTCTTC.